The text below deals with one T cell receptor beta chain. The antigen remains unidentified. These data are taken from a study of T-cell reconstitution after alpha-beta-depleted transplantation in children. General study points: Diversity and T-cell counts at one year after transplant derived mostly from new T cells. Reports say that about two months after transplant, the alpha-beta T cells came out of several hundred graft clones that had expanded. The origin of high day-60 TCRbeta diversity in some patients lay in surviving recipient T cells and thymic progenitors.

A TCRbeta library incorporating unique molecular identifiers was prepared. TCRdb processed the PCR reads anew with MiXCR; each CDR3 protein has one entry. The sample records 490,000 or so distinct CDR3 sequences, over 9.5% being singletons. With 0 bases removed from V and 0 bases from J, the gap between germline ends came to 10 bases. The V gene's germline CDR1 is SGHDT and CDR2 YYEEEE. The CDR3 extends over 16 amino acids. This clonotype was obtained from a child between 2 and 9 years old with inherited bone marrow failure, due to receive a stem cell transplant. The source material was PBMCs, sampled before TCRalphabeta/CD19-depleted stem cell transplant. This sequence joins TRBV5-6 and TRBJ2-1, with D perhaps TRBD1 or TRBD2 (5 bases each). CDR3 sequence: CASSLVLGTSYNEQFF. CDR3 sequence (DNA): TGTGCCAGCAGCTTGGTTTTGGGGACCTCCTACAATGAGCAGTTCTTC.